This T cell receptor beta chain comes out of a study of blood T cell repertoires in COVID-19. In the study overall: Sources were T cells, B-cell-depleted T cells, or PBMCs; the material itself was cDNA or gDNA.

The CDR3 loop spans 15 amino acids. V lost 2 bases and J lost 2, with 10 bases in between. CDR1 is SGHVS, CDR2 FNYEAQ, per germline. Original data processing: Estimates of nucleated cell counts were drawn from the amplification of reference gene primers. The repertoire was sequenced with immunoSEQ multiplex PCR; TCRdb's copy has only in-frame clones and lacks some. Clonal size and the V and J genes are those of that table, whereas D and trimming came from the DNA. The sample lists a few hundred thousand clones; roughly 90% were seen once. This clone was observed a single time. The chain uses TRBV7-6 and TRBJ1-5; the D gene is possibly TRBD1 (5 bases). Specimen: peripheral blood. The origin of this receptor is a woman aged 25-40 years with COVID-19, enrolled during active disease. The CDR3 nucleotides read TGTGCCAGCAGCTTAAACCAGGGTGGCAATCAGCCCCAGCATTTT. Protein: CASSLNQGGNQPQHF.